Following are 14 T cell receptor beta chains from one sample sequenced in a study of blood T cell repertoires in COVID-19. Using immunoSEQ multiplex PCR, the repertoire was profiled, and TCRdb retains in-frame clones only, with some absent. This table holds about 130,000 clones, approximately 90% found once. Sequencing was done on a sample of peripheral blood. All receptors derive from a woman of 80 years or more with acute or convalescent COVID-19.

The rearrangement uses TRBV2 and TRBJ1-5; 7 nucleotides line up with TRBD1. The length of the CDR3 is 15 residues. From germline, CDR1 is SNHLY and CDR2 FYNNEI. Unmatched junction bases numbered 8, after V lost 6 bases and J lost 3 bases. In nucleotides, the CDR3 is TGTGCCAGCAGCGACTTTGGACAGGCCAATCAGCCCCAGCATTTT. Encoded protein: CASSDFGQANQPQHF.

The CDR3 region has the DNA TGTGCCAGCAGCCGACAGGGGGGTATGCCAATGAACACTGAAGCTTTCTTT. Translation gives CASSRQGGMPMNTEAFF. The V call is TRBV2, the J call TRBJ1-1, with 9 nucleotides matching TRBD1. Germline V gene sequence: CDR1 SNHLY, CDR2 FYNNEI. Trimming took 6 bases from V and 0 from J; bases not matched to a gene: 11. The CDR3 extends over 17 amino acids.

In its sample, this clone was seen a few times. The rearrangement uses TRBV5-4 and TRBJ2-7; 9 bases line up with TRBD2. Germline CDR1 SGHNT, CDR2 YYREEE (reference sequence). V shed 1 base, J shed 5 bases, and the junction held 10 bases outside the gene matches. The CDR3 is 16 amino acids. The CDR3 loop is CASSLSKREAKNEQYF. CDR3 nucleotide sequence: TGTGCCAGCAGCTTGTCCAAGCGGGAGGCTAAAAACGAGCAGTACTTC.

This clone is a singleton in its sample. This rearrangement joins TRBV4-1 to TRBJ1-2; 9 nucleotides agree with TRBD1. The V gene end was trimmed by 4 bases and the J gene end by 2 bases; junction bases not matched to a gene: 5. This CDR3 is built from 15 residues. CDR1 MGHRA and CDR2 YSYEKL come from the germline V gene. DNA for the CDR3: TGCGCCAGCAGCCGGGGGACAGGGTCCAACTATGGCTACACCTTC. This codes for CASSRGTGSNYGYTF.

This clone has a single count. V and J are TRBV2 and TRBJ1-1; 8 nucleotides align to TRBD1. Per germline, CDR1 SNHLY and CDR2 FYNNEI. V shed 7 bases and J 3 bases; nucleotides not matched to a gene: 7. The CDR3 runs 14 residues. The CDR3 here is CASKDGQGHTEAFF. In DNA, the CDR3 is TGTGCCAGCAAAGACGGACAGGGCCACACTGAAGCTTTCTTT.

This clone occurred once. The rearrangement uses TRBV5-6 and TRBJ1-5; the D gene is possibly TRBD1 (6 bases). Germline V gene lookup returns CDR1 SGHDT and CDR2 YYEEEE. V lost 4 bases and J 9 bases, leaving 11 bases between the germline ends. This CDR3 comprises 12 residues. Here the CDR3 reads CASSQFRGPQHF. Written as DNA, the CDR3 is TGTGCCAGCAGCCAATTCAGGGGGCCCCAGCATTTT.

The chain is built from TRBV19 and TRBJ1-2; D is possibly TRBD1 (5 bases). The CDR3 extends over 14 amino acids. Germline loops: CDR1 LNHDA, CDR2 SQIVND (reference sequence). Trimming stripped 7 bases from V and 1 base from J, with 13 bases between. The chain's CDR3 is CASTRSGGNYGYTF. The CDR3 nucleotides read TGTGCCAGTACCCGATCCGGGGGTAACTATGGCTACACCTTC.

The genes are TRBV2 and TRBJ1-2; possible D gene TRBD1, 5 bases. Germline V gene sequence: CDR1 SNHLY, CDR2 FYNNEI. The CDR3 contains 14 residues. Trimming left V 1 base short and J 5 bases short, with 11 bases between. The DNA of the CDR3 is TGTGCCAGCAGTGAAGTTAGTGGGGGGTATGGCTACACCTTC. Protein: CASSEVSGGYGYTF. The variable domain in full, with the rest retrieved from reference TRBV2 and TRBJ1-2, is EPEVTQTPSHQVTQMGQEVILRCVPISNHLYFYWYRQILGQKVEFLVSFYNNEISEKSEIFDDQFSVERPDGSNFTLKIRSTKLEDSAMYFCASSEVSGGYGYTFGSGTRLTVV.

The CDR3 coding sequence is TGTGCCAGCTCACCAAACAGGGTTACTGAAGCTTTCTTT. It yields the protein CASSPNRVTEAFF. The chain employs TRBV18 and TRBJ1-1; maybe TRBD1 (6 bases). V gave up 2 bases and J gave up 5 bases, with 9 bases separating them. CDR1 and CDR2 (germline): KGHSH, LQKENI. The CDR3 sequence is 13 residues long.

The V and J genes are TRBV4-2 and TRBJ1-4; the D gene is possibly TRBD1 (5 bases). There are 16 residues in the CDR3. The V and J ends lost 1 base and 6 bases respectively, with 15 bases between them. Germline CDR1 is LGHNA and CDR2 is YNFKEQ. CDR3 amino acids: CASSQGTGQGYEKLFF. The CDR3 DNA reads as TGTGCCAGCAGCCAAGGGACCGGGCAGGGCTATGAAAAACTGTTTTTT.

This chain joins TRBV25-1 and TRBJ2-2, with TRBD2 matching over 9 bases. Trimming took 10 bases from V and 0 from J; bases not matched to a gene: 6. This CDR3 is 15 amino acids long. Germline values: CDR1 MGHDK, CDR2 SYGVNS. In DNA, the CDR3 is TGTGCCATCGTAGCGGGGGACCCGAACACCGGGGAGCTGTTTTTT. Encoded protein: CAIVAGDPNTGELFF.

V and J are TRBV10-3 and TRBJ1-5, with a tentative D call TRBD1 (5 bases). CDR1 is ENHRY and CDR2 is SYGVKD in the germline V gene. This CDR3 region has 14 residues. V was cut by 0 bases and J by 6 bases, with 9 bases left in between. As DNA, the CDR3 is TGTGCCATCAGTGAGTCACCGGGGGGTCAGCCCCAGCATTTT. Residues: CAISESPGGQPQHF.

The CDR3 loop reads CASTQVLASGNTIYF. For the CDR3, the DNA is TGTGCCAGTACCCAAGTCTTGGCCTCTGGAAACACCATATATTTT. V usage is TRBV19 and J usage is TRBJ1-3, with D unclear. This CDR3 region has 15 residues. CDR1 and CDR2 from the germline V gene are LNHDA and SQIVND (reference sequence). Trimming left V 7 bases short and J 0 bases short, with 13 bases between.

A single count supports this clone. The chain employs TRBV9 and TRBJ1-2; 7 bases agree with TRBD1. The J segment lost 5 bases and the V segment lost 8 bases, leaving 9 bases of the junction unmatched. Germline V lookup: CDR1 SGDLS, CDR2 YYNGEE. CDR3 length: 13 amino acids. The CDR3 coding sequence is TGTGCCAGGAACGACAGGGCGGGTTATGGCTACACCTTC. The encoded protein is CARNDRAGYGYTF.